This T cell receptor (beta chain) appears in the sequencing data of a study of shared clonotypes between healthy human individuals. Findings and caveats of the study: Only a few donors were included, so the genetic and exposure-history diversity represented was limited.

Libraries were prepared by immunoSEQ multiplex PCR; TCRdb keeps only in-frame clonotypes and omits some of them. The table has approximately 110,000 clones, approximately 65% seen once. This clone was detected ten times or more. The antigen is not known. The origin of this receptor is a young woman in good health. The sequenced sample was memory CD8+ T cells sorted from blood. The subset is: CD45RO+ cells pooled with CCR7-negative TemRA cells.

The CDR3 protein is CASSAAQGGTGELFF. For the CDR3, the DNA is TGTGCCAGCAGTGCCGCACAGGGGGGGACCGGGGAGCTGTTTTTT. The J gene is TRBJ2-2, the V gene TRBV6-4, with D possibly being TRBD1 (8 bases). The CDR3 is 15 residues long. V was shortened by 4 bases and J by 5 bases, with 14 bases between the two germline ends. Germline V lookup: CDR1 MRHNA, CDR2 SNTAGT.